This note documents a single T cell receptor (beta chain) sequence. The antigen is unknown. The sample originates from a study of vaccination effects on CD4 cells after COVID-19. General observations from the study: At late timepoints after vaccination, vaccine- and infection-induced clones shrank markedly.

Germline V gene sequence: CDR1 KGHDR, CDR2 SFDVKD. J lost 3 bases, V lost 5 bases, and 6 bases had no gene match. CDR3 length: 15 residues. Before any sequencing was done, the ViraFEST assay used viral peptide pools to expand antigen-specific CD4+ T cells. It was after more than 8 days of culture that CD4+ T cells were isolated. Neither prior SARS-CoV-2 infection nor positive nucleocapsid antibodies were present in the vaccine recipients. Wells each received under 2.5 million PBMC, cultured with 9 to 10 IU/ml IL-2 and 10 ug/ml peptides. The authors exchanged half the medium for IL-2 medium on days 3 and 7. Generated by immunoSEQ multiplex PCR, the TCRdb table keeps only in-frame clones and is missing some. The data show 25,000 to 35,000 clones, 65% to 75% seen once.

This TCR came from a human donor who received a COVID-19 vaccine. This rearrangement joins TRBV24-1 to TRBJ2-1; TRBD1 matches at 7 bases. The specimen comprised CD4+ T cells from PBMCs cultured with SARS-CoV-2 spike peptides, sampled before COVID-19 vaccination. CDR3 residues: CATSASQGIYNEQFF. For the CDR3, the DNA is TGTGCCACCAGTGCTTCACAGGGGATCTACAATGAGCAGTTCTTC.